This T cell receptor beta chain was found in a study of T cells in Graves' hyperthyroidism and ophthalmopathy. This CDR3 is 14 amino acids long. J lost 7 bases, V lost 6 bases, and 11 bases had no gene match. The germline V gene has CDR1 DFQATT and CDR2 SNEGSKA (reference sequence). Notes on this clonotype: A much bigger clone sits one base away, suggesting this may be a read error.

It was RNA transcripts that yielded the amplified TCR beta CDR3 regions. HTBI primers were employed in a first-round RT-PCR of the TCR CDR3. MiXCR, run by TCRdb on the multiplex PCR reads, gives a single entry per CDR3 protein. The table shows about 840,000 distinct CDR3 sequences, with around 39% occurring only once. The sequence came from a man aged 18-30 years with Graves' hyperthyroidism. J is TRBJ1-4 and V is TRBV20-1; 7 bases map to TRBD1. Sequencing was performed on blood. CDR3: CSATFREGAEKLFF. For the CDR3, the DNA is TGCAGTGCCACGTTCAGGGAGGGGGCTGAAAAACTGTTTTTT.